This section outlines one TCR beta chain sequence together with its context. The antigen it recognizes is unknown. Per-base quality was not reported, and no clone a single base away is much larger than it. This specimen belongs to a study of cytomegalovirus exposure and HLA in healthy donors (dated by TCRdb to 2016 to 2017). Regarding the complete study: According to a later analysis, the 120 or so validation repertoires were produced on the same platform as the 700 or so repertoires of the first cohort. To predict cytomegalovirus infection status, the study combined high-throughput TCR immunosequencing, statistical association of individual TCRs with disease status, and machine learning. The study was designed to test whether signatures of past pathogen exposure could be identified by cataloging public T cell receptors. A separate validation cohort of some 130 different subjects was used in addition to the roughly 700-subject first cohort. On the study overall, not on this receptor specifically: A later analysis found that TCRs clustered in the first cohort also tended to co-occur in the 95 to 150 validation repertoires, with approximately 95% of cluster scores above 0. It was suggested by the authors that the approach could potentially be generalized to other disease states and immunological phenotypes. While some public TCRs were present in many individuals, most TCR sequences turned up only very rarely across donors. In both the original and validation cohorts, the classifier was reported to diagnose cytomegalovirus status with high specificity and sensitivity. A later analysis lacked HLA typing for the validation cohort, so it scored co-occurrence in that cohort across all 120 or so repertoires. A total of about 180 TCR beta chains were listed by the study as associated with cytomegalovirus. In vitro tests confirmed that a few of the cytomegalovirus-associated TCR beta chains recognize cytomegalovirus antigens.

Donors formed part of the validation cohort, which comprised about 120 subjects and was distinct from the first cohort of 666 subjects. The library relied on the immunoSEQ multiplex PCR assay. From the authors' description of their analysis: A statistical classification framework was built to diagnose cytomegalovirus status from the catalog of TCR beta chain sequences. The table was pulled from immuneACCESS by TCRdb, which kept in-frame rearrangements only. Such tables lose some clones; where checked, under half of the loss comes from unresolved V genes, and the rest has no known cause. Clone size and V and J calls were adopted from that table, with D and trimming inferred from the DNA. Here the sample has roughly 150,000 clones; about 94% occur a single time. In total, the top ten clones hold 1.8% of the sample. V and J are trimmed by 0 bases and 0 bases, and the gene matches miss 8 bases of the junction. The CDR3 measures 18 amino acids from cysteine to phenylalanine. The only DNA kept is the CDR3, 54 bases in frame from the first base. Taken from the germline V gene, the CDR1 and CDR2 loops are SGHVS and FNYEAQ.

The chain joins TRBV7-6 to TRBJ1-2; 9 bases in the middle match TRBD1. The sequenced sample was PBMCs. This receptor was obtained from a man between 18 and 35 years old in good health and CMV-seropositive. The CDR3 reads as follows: CASSLAGTGPETNYGYTF. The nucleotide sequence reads TGTGCCAGCAGCTTAGCCGGGACAGGGCCCGAAACTAACTATGGCTACACCTTC.